The 29 T cell receptor beta chains given below trace back to one sample, sequenced in a study of blood T cell repertoires in COVID-19. Data came from immunoSEQ multiplex PCR; TCRdb stores just in-frame clones and leaves some out. The sample has 200,000 to 300,000 clones, more than 75% seen once; the top ten hold approximately 2.3%. What was sequenced was peripheral blood. These receptor sequences come from a woman in her forties or fifties with acute or convalescent COVID-19.

This clone was seen only once. The gene calls are TRBV5-1 and TRBJ2-1, with 13 positions matching TRBD2. The V and J ends lost 4 bases and 0 bases, in that order; junction bases with no gene match: 4. The germline gives CDR1 SGHRS, CDR2 YFSETQ. The CDR3 consists of 17 residues. This CDR3 reads CASSGRLAGGSYNEQFF. CDR3 DNA: TGCGCCAGCAGCGGCCGACTAGCGGGGGGCTCCTACAATGAGCAGTTCTTC.

Only a few counts were recorded for this clone. This chain links TRBV10-3 with TRBJ1-6; TRBD1 might be the D (5 bases). Germline CDR1 ENHRY, CDR2 SYGVKD. Trimming took 6 bases from V and 6 from J, leaving 12 bases between them. This CDR3 has 14 amino acids. DNA of the CDR3: TGTGCCATCAGAGGGGCTTCCGGTAATTCACCCCTCCACTTT. As protein: CAIRGASGNSPLHF.

The rearrangement joins TRBV27 to TRBJ1-2, with 7 bases aligning to TRBD1. Trimming cost V 5 bases and J 4 bases; bases outside gene matches: 10. This CDR3 has 15 amino acids. Germline CDR1 and CDR2: MNHEY and SMNVEV (reference sequence). This chain's CDR3 is CASSNHRGPIYGYTF. The CDR3, as DNA: TGTGCCAGCAGTAACCACAGGGGCCCCATCTATGGCTACACCTTC.

The chain joins TRBV19 to TRBJ2-3, with 7 bases fitting TRBD2. CDR1 and CDR2 from the germline V gene are LNHDA and SQIVND (reference sequence). V dropped 6 bases and J dropped 3; count of bases not matched to a gene: 12. This CDR3 is 16 amino acids long. Written as DNA, the CDR3 is TGTGCCAGTAGAAGTACTAGCGTCGTAGGAACAGATACGCAGTATTTT. Its translation is CASRSTSVVGTDTQYF.

A single count supports this clone. This chain joins TRBV7-9 and TRBJ2-7; TRBD2 matches 9 bases. CDR1 is SEHNR and CDR2 is FQNEAQ in the germline V gene (reference sequence). The CDR3 is 17 residues long. Trimming took 6 bases from V and 4 from J; bases not matched to a gene: 16. The CDR3 loop is CASSPLGVAGGPYEQYF. In nucleotides, the CDR3 is TGTGCCAGCAGTCCCCTGGGGGTTGCGGGAGGGCCTTACGAGCAGTACTTC. The variable domain in full, with the rest retrieved from reference TRBV7-9 and TRBJ2-7, is DTGVSQNPRHKITKRGQNVTFRCDPISEHNRLYWYRQTLGQGPEFLTYFQNEAQLEKSRLLSDRFSAERPKGSFSTLEIQRTEQGDSAMYLCASSPLGVAGGPYEQYFGPGTRLTVT.

This chain uses TRBV27 with TRBJ2-3, with 7 bases lining up with TRBD2. V lost 5 bases to trimming and J lost 3 bases; unmatched junction nucleotides: 5. CDR1 MNHEY and CDR2 SMNVEV come from the germline V gene (reference sequence). The CDR3 loop spans 14 amino acids. The CDR3 loop reads CASSDGTTTDTQYF. The CDR3 bases are TGTGCCAGCAGTGACGGGACTACTACAGATACGCAGTATTTT.

This clone has only a few counts. This chain joins TRBV7-3 and TRBJ1-2; D is uncertain. V was clipped by 0 bases and J by 6 bases, with 5 bases between them. Germline CDR1 reads SGHTA; CDR2 reads FQGTGA. The CDR3 totals 12 residues. The CDR3, as DNA: TGTGCCAGCAGCTTAACGGGAGATGGCTACACCTTC. It translates to CASSLTGDGYTF.

This clone was seen just once. This rearrangement joins TRBV2 to TRBJ2-7; D is perhaps TRBD1 (5 bases). There are 12 residues in the CDR3. From germline, CDR1 is SNHLY and CDR2 FYNNEI. V dropped 9 bases and J dropped 1 base, with 10 bases sitting between them. CDR3 DNA: TGTGCCAGTTACAGGTCGTCCTACGAGCAGTACTTC. It encodes CASYRSSYEQYF.

V and J are TRBV7-3 and TRBJ2-3, with D possibly TRBD1 on 6 matching bases. There are 16 residues in the CDR3. V lost 5 bases, J lost 1 base, and 16 bases lay in between. CDR1 and CDR2 (germline): SGHTA, FQGTGA. The CDR3 reads CASSPTGPPGTDTQYF. DNA for the CDR3: TGTGCCAGCAGCCCCACAGGGCCCCCCGGCACAGATACGCAGTATTTT. The whole variable domain, remainder taken from reference TRBV7-3 and TRBJ2-3, is GAGVSQTPSNKVTEKGKYVELRCDPISGHTALYWYRQSLGQGPEFLIYFQGTGAADDSGLPNDRFFAVRPEGSVSTLKIQRTERGDSAVYLCASSPTGPPGTDTQYFGPGTRLTVL.

The V and J genes are TRBV28 and TRBJ2-7; 7 bases match TRBD2. The junction had 12 bases not matched to a gene; V was cut back by 3 bases and J by 4 bases. Germline-derived CDR1 and CDR2 are MDHEN and SYDVKM. The length of the CDR3 is 16 residues. Here the CDR3 reads CASSFFPSGGLYEQYF. CDR3 DNA: TGTGCCAGCAGTTTTTTTCCTAGCGGAGGACTTTACGAGCAGTACTTC.

In DNA, the CDR3 is TGCGCCAGCAGCGCATCTCAGGGGTACGAGCAGTACTTC. It codes for CASSASQGYEQYF. The chain combines TRBV5-1 with TRBJ2-7; possibly TRBD1 for D (6 bases). The V gene's germline CDR1 is SGHRS and CDR2 YFSETQ. The V end was cut by 4 bases, the J end by 4 bases, with 12 bases between. The CDR3 consists of 13 residues.

The V gene is TRBV18, the J gene TRBJ1-5, with D perhaps TRBD1 (6 bases). Per the germline V gene, CDR1 is KGHSH and CDR2 is LQKENI. V lost 2 bases to trimming and J lost 7 bases, with 12 bases between them. The CDR3 totals 14 residues. The CDR3 coding sequence is TGTGCCAGCTCACCAACGTCAGGGGAACAGCCCCAGCATTTT. Translating gives CASSPTSGEQPQHF.

This clone was detected only once. This sequence joins TRBV2 and TRBJ2-1, with TRBD2 matching 13 bases. Trimming cost V 0 bases and J 6 bases; bases outside gene matches: 8. Germline V CDR1 and CDR2: SNHLY, FYNNEI. The CDR3 loop spans 18 amino acids. The CDR3 coding sequence is TGTGCCAGCAGTGAAGCCCCCGGACTAGCGGGAGTAGGCAATGAGCAGTTCTTC. Amino acids: CASSEAPGLAGVGNEQFF. The full variable domain, in which reference TRBV2 and TRBJ2-1 provide the parts outside the CDR3, is EPEVTQTPSHQVTQMGQEVILRCVPISNHLYFYWYRQILGQKVEFLVSFYNNEISEKSEIFDDQFSVERPDGSNFTLKIRSTKLEDSAMYFCASSEAPGLAGVGNEQFFGPGTRLTVL.

This chain connects TRBV5-4 to TRBJ2-5; weak D call: TRBD2 (5 bases). The germline gives CDR1 SGHNT, CDR2 YYREEE (reference sequence). Trimming shortened V by 4 bases and J by 5 bases, and 21 bases separated the two germline ends. This CDR3 spans 16 amino acids. The CDR3 spells CASSTRGDYPFETQYF. In nucleotides, the CDR3 is TGTGCCAGCAGCACCAGAGGAGACTACCCATTTGAGACCCAGTACTTC.

In DNA, the CDR3 is TGCAGTGCTAGTATGGTCAGGGAAGAGACCCAGTACTTC. This translates into CSASMVREETQYF. The V gene is TRBV20-1, the J gene TRBJ2-5; a weak D match, TRBD1 (5 bases). The germline CDR1 and CDR2 sequences are DFQATT and SNEGSKA (reference sequence). Trimming took 3 bases from V and 3 from J, leaving 11 bases between them. There are 13 residues in the CDR3.

The chain carries TRBV29-1 and TRBJ1-1, with D tentatively TRBD1 (6 bases). Trimming took off 4 bases at V and 11 bases at J, with 20 bases between the two ends. Per germline, CDR1 SQVTM and CDR2 ANQGSEA. CDR3 size: 13 residues. As DNA, the CDR3 is TGCAGCGTTGCACTCGGGGGGCAAACCACGGCTTTCTTT. As protein: CSVALGGQTTAFF. Complete variable domain (other parts from reference TRBV29-1 and TRBJ1-1): SAVISQKPSRDICQRGTSLTIQCQVDSQVTMMFWYRQQPGQSLTLIATANQGSEATYESGFVIDKFPISRPNLTFSTLTVSNMSPEDSSIYLCSVALGGQTTAFFGQGTRLTVV.

The J gene is TRBJ1-3, the V gene TRBV7-3; maybe TRBD1 (5 bases). This CDR3 has 15 residues. CDR1 SGHTA and CDR2 FQGTGA come from the germline V gene. V gave up 1 base and J gave up 4 bases, with 11 bases separating them. CDR3 in DNA: TGTGCCAGCAGCTTAATGGCAGGGTTAGGAAACACCATATATTTT. This gives the protein CASSLMAGLGNTIYF.

V usage is TRBV2 and J usage is TRBJ1-1, with 9 nucleotides matching TRBD1. Per the germline V gene, CDR1 is SNHLY and CDR2 is FYNNEI. Germline trimming cut 6 bases from V and 4 bases from J; bases unmatched to any gene: 9. There are 15 residues in the CDR3. DNA of the CDR3: TGTGCCAGCAGCCCGGGGACAGGGCTCTCCACTGAAGCTTTCTTT. Translated: CASSPGTGLSTEAFF. Full variable domain (rest looked up from reference TRBV2 and TRBJ1-1): EPEVTQTPSHQVTQMGQEVILRCVPISNHLYFYWYRQILGQKVEFLVSFYNNEISEKSEIFDDQFSVERPDGSNFTLKIRSTKLEDSAMYFCASSPGTGLSTEAFFGQGTRLTVV.

The chain couples TRBV4-1 to TRBJ2-5, with a weak D call TRBD1 (6 bases). Germline-derived CDR1 and CDR2 are MGHRA and YSYEKL. Trimming removed 4 bases at V and 2 bases at J, with 8 bases between. This CDR3 contains 13 residues. CDR3 loop: CASSPQGQETQYF. As DNA, the CDR3 is TGCGCCAGCAGCCCTCAGGGGCAAGAGACCCAGTACTTC.

V is TRBV7-7 and J is TRBJ2-1; a weak D match, TRBD1 (5 bases). CDR1 is SSHAT, CDR2 FNYEAQ, per germline (reference sequence). CDR3 length: 14 amino acids. The V end was cut by 6 bases, the J end by 6 bases, with 15 bases between. The DNA for the CDR3 is TGTGCCAGCAGTTCAAATCCGGACACCAATGAGCAGTTCTTC. It yields the protein CASSSNPDTNEQFF.

This chain joins TRBV6-5 and TRBJ1-2; tentatively, D is TRBD1 (5 bases). CDR3 size: 15 residues. CDR1 is MNHEY, CDR2 SVGAGI, per germline. V was cut by 0 bases and J by 3 bases, with 11 bases left in between. Here the CDR3 reads CASSYSSLTDYGYTF. CDR3 coding DNA: TGTGCCAGCAGTTACTCGAGTTTGACAGACTATGGCTACACCTTC.

The chain uses TRBV20-1 and TRBJ2-7; D may be TRBD2 (6 bases). Trimming pared 3 bases from V and 2 bases from J, leaving 14 bases between. The CDR3 has 14 residues. CDR1 and CDR2 (germline): DFQATT, SNEGSKA (reference sequence). In DNA, the CDR3 is TGCAGTGCTAGTGGAGGCGGGACCCCCTACGAGCAGTACTTC. It specifies CSASGGGTPYEQYF.

The table lists this clone with a count of one. The gene calls are TRBV5-4 and TRBJ2-1; 11 nucleotides agree with TRBD1. The CDR3 length is 15 residues. In germline, CDR1 is SGHNT, CDR2 YYREEE (reference sequence). Losses at the gene ends were 4 bases for V and 9 bases for J; bases not matched to a gene: 9. The CDR3 DNA is TGTGCCAGCAGCCCGGACAGGGGGCAGGGGAGTGAGCAGTTCTTC. This gives the protein CASSPDRGQGSEQFF.

This clone was found once. This chain links TRBV18 with TRBJ2-1; D possibly corresponds to TRBD2 (6 bases). The CDR3 spans 14 residues. The V end lost 6 bases, the J end lost 9 bases, and 18 bases lay between the germline ends. Germline-derived CDR1 and CDR2 are KGHSH and LQKENI. The DNA for the CDR3 is TGTGCCAGCTCCCCCGGGACTCCTCACGGTGAGCAGTTCTTC. It yields the protein CASSPGTPHGEQFF.

This clone was recorded only once. V usage is TRBV6-2 or TRBV6-3 and J usage is TRBJ1-1; possible D gene TRBD1, 5 bases. Per the germline V gene, CDR1 is MNHEY and CDR2 is SVGEGT. Deletions cut 2 bases from V and 3 bases from J, with 16 bases between. This CDR3 spans 16 amino acids. The CDR3 sequence: CASSYAHGRGYTEAFF. The CDR3 DNA reads as TGTGCCAGCAGTTACGCCCACGGGCGGGGGTACACTGAAGCTTTCTTT.

The chain uses TRBV11-2 and TRBJ2-7; 7 nucleotides line up with TRBD2. V shed 3 bases and J 9 bases; nucleotides not matched to a gene: 8. Germline V gene lookup returns CDR1 SGHAT and CDR2 FQNNGV. The CDR3 totals 13 residues. For the CDR3, the DNA is TGTGCCAGCAGCTTCGATCCGGGAGGTCGGCAGTACTTC. Amino acids: CASSFDPGGRQYF. Drawing the rest from reference TRBV11-2 and TRBJ2-7, the complete variable domain is EAGVAQSPRYKIIEKRQSVAFWCNPISGHATLYWYQQILGQGPKLLIQFQNNGVVDDSQLPKDRFSAERLKGVDSTLKIQPAKLEDSAVYLCASSFDPGGRQYFGPGTRLTVT.

The chain carries TRBV7-8 and TRBJ1-2; D may be TRBD1 (5 bases). Between the trimmed V and J ends, which lost 2 bases and 1 base, there was a span of 5 bases. The CDR3 is made up of 13 amino acids. From germline, CDR1 is SGHVS and CDR2 FQNEAQ. The CDR3 sequence is CASSLQGNYGYTF. CDR3 DNA sequence: TGTGCCAGCAGCTTACAGGGTAACTATGGCTACACCTTC. Full variable domain (outside the CDR3, taken from reference TRBV7-8 and TRBJ1-2): GAGVSQSPRYKVAKRGQDVALRCDPISGHVSLFWYQQALGQGPEFLTYFQNEAQLDKSGLPSDRFFAERPEGSVSTLKIQRTQQEDSAVYLCASSLQGNYGYTFGSGTRLTVV.

The CDR3 protein is CAWSVGGANGEKLFF. CDR3 DNA: TGTGCCTGGAGTGTAGGAGGGGCCAATGGTGAAAAACTGTTTTTT. The chain uses TRBV30 and TRBJ1-4, with a possible D match to TRBD1 (5 bases). V shed 0 bases and J shed 7 bases, with 15 bases lying between them. The CDR3 has 15 amino acids. CDR1 and CDR2 (germline): GTSNPN, SVGIG (reference sequence).

V and J are TRBV27 and TRBJ2-7; 10 nucleotides align to TRBD1. CDR1 and CDR2 from the germline V gene are MNHEY and SMNVEV (reference sequence). Trimming removed 5 bases from V and 5 bases from J; junction bases left unmatched: 15. This CDR3 contains 17 residues. The CDR3 DNA is TGTGCCAGCAGTCTTCTGAAGACAGGGGGCAGGAAGGACGAGCAGTACTTC. It codes for CASSLLKTGGRKDEQYF.